This entry lists 30 T cell receptor beta chains sequenced from one sample in a study of blood T cell repertoires in COVID-19. Data came from immunoSEQ multiplex PCR; TCRdb stores just in-frame clones and leaves some out. The sample includes approximately 250,000 clones, less than 90% seen only once; the top ten take 1.5% to 1.9%. The sequenced sample consisted of peripheral blood. The receptors here all came from a middle-aged woman who had recovered from COVID-19.

The chain carries TRBV30 and TRBJ1-4; D gene uncertain. Per the germline V gene, CDR1 is GTSNPN and CDR2 is SVGIG (reference sequence). V lost 3 bases to trimming and J lost 8 bases, with 13 bases between them. The length of the CDR3 is 13 residues. CDR3 bases: TGTGCCTGGAGCCCGGTTTGGGCCGAAAAACTGTTTTTT. Residues: CAWSPVWAEKLFF.

The rearrangement links TRBV6-5 to TRBJ2-7, with 10 bases that match TRBD1. The CDR3 is 14 residues long. V was pared by 4 bases and J by 3 bases, with 3 bases of the junction left unmatched. Germline V gene lookup returns CDR1 MNHEY and CDR2 SVGAGI. In DNA, the CDR3 is TGTGCCAGCAGTTTACGGGACAGGGGCTACGAGCAGTACTTC. This encodes CASSLRDRGYEQYF.

The chain joins TRBV28 to TRBJ2-3, with unresolved D. This CDR3 has 12 residues. Germline CDR1 is MDHEN and CDR2 is SYDVKM. V was clipped by 7 bases and J by 0 bases, with 5 bases between them. The CDR3 is CASTGSTDTQYF. CDR3 DNA sequence: TGTGCCAGCACTGGCAGCACAGATACGCAGTATTTT.

The DNA of the CDR3 is TGTGCCAGCAGCCCCATCCTAGGGGAAGAGACCCAGTACTTC. It encodes CASSPILGEETQYF. The chain couples TRBV11-1 to TRBJ2-5, with D tentatively TRBD1 (5 bases). The CDR3 has 14 residues. The germline CDR1 and CDR2 sequences are SGHAT and FQDESV (reference sequence). With 5 bases removed from V and 3 bases from J, the gap between germline ends came to 13 bases.

The rearrangement links TRBV27 to TRBJ1-5; 9 bases line up with TRBD1. Germline CDR1 is MNHEY and CDR2 is SMNVEV (reference sequence). Unmatched junction bases numbered 6, after V lost 6 bases and J lost 6 bases. The CDR3 has 14 residues. The CDR3 sequence: CASSPQGARQPQHF. The CDR3 region has the DNA TGTGCCAGCAGCCCACAGGGGGCGCGTCAGCCCCAGCATTTT.

This chain uses TRBV2 with TRBJ2-1, with TRBD2 matching 9 bases. The CDR3 loop spans 14 amino acids. The V segment lost 9 bases and the J segment 2 bases; nucleotides outside the gene matches: 5. Germline CDR1 and CDR2: SNHLY and FYNNEI. CDR3 in DNA: TGTGCCAGTATTAGCGGGGGAACCTACAATGAGCAGTTCTTC. It codes for CASISGGTYNEQFF.

This clone was recorded a few times. The chain recombines TRBV7-2 with TRBJ2-1; TRBD2 is a possible D gene (6 bases). Trimming stripped 2 bases from V and 5 bases from J, with 13 bases between. In germline, CDR1 is SGHTA, CDR2 FQGNSA. CDR3 length: 15 residues. CDR3 DNA sequence: TGTGCCAGCAGCTTATGGAGGGGCCCTGACAATGAGCAGTTCTTC. Its protein product is CASSLWRGPDNEQFF.

This CDR3 reads CASSPRLAGGETQYF. CDR3 bases: TGTGCCAGCAGCCCCAGACTAGCGGGGGGAGAGACCCAGTACTTC. This chain joins TRBV7-2 and TRBJ2-5, with 13 bases aligning to TRBD2. With V trimmed by 5 bases and J by 4 bases, 4 bases remained unmatched. The CDR3 is 15 residues long. Per germline, CDR1 SGHTA and CDR2 FQGNSA.

The V gene is TRBV2, the J gene TRBJ2-7; possible D gene TRBD2, 6 bases. The CDR3 sequence is 10 residues long. Per germline, CDR1 SNHLY and CDR2 FYNNEI. V was cut by 7 bases and J by 7 bases, with 8 bases left in between. Here the CDR3 DNA reads TGTGCCAGCAACGCGGGGGAGCAGTACTTC. Translating gives CASNAGEQYF. The complete variable domain, with remaining parts taken from reference TRBV2 and TRBJ2-7, reads EPEVTQTPSHQVTQMGQEVILRCVPISNHLYFYWYRQILGQKVEFLVSFYNNEISEKSEIFDDQFSVERPDGSNFTLKIRSTKLEDSAMYFCASNAGEQYFGPGTRLTVT.

CDR3 DNA sequence: TGCGCCAGCAGCGTACTACAGGGGGCGGGTGAAAAACTGTTTTTT. Encoded protein: CASSVLQGAGEKLFF. J is TRBJ1-4 and V is TRBV5-1; 9 bases align to TRBD1. Germline CDR1 SGHRS, CDR2 YFSETQ. The CDR3 has 15 amino acids. J gave up 7 bases and V 4 bases, and 8 bases lay outside the gene matches.

V and J are TRBV7-6 and TRBJ1-2, with no clear D. The CDR3 consists of 15 residues. Deletions cut 1 base from V and 4 bases from J, with 13 bases between. CDR1 SGHVS and CDR2 FNYEAQ come from the germline V gene. The CDR3 is CASSLVYIGSYGYTF. DNA of the CDR3: TGTGCCAGCAGCTTAGTCTACATAGGGAGCTATGGCTACACCTTC.

V usage is TRBV4-2 and J usage is TRBJ2-1, with 7 positions matching TRBD1. V shed 3 bases, J shed 5 bases, and the junction held 10 bases outside the gene matches. Germline values: CDR1 LGHNA, CDR2 YNFKEQ. The CDR3 covers 16 residues. The CDR3 reads CASSHLGQVKNNEQFF. CDR3 nucleotides: TGTGCCAGCAGCCATCTTGGACAGGTAAAAAACAATGAGCAGTTCTTC.

This clone was counted ten times or more. The chain carries TRBV2 and TRBJ1-1, with 7 bases matching TRBD1. This CDR3 has 14 residues. Trimming removed 5 bases from V and 4 bases from J; junction bases left unmatched: 7. Germline CDR1 is SNHLY and CDR2 is FYNNEI. For the CDR3, the DNA is TGTGCCAGCAGTCCTCAGGGGGTGGGCACTGAAGCTTTCTTT. Translation: CASSPQGVGTEAFF.

This clone appeared a single time. This chain connects TRBV28 to TRBJ1-4; D is possibly TRBD1 (6 bases). V was shortened by 5 bases and J by 8 bases, with 12 bases between the two germline ends. Germline values: CDR1 MDHEN, CDR2 SYDVKM. The CDR3 is 13 amino acids. The CDR3 spells CASSDGQMEKLFF. CDR3 nucleotides: TGTGCCAGCAGTGACGGACAGATGGAAAAACTGTTTTTT.

This chain connects TRBV3-1 (or the pseudogene TRBV3-2) to TRBJ1-1; unclear D gene. Germline V lookup: CDR1 LGHDT, CDR2 YNNKEL (reference sequence). The CDR3 runs 15 residues. V shed 0 bases and J shed 1 base, with 9 bases lying between them. This CDR3 reads CASSQEGSGNTEAFF. For the CDR3, the DNA is TGTGCCAGCAGCCAAGAAGGATCGGGGAACACTGAAGCTTTCTTT.

The chain employs TRBV5-1 and TRBJ2-1, with D tentatively TRBD2 (6 bases). V lost 1 base and J lost 8, with 19 bases in between. In germline, CDR1 is SGHRS, CDR2 YFSETQ. CDR3 length: 16 amino acids. As DNA, the CDR3 is TGCGCCAGCAGCTTGCTGCGGGACGGACTTTCCGATGAGCAGTTCTTC. Amino acid sequence: CASSLLRDGLSDEQFF.

This rearrangement joins TRBV5-1 to TRBJ2-2; D call uncertain. The CDR3 extends over 14 amino acids. Germline CDR1 reads SGHRS; CDR2 reads YFSETQ. Trimming stripped 3 bases from V and 2 bases from J, with 8 bases between. The CDR3 reads CASSSTINTGELFF. The CDR3, as DNA: TGCGCCAGCAGCTCTACTATAAACACCGGGGAGCTGTTTTTT.

The rearrangement uses TRBV30 and TRBJ2-1; the D gene is possibly TRBD2 (7 bases). Germline values: CDR1 GTSNPN, CDR2 SVGIG (reference sequence). This CDR3 is 14 amino acids long. V gave up 4 bases and J gave up 15 bases, with 25 bases separating them. CDR3 in DNA: TGTGCCTGGACCTCAGGCGGGGGCTTGGGAGGGCGGTTCTTC. Its translation is CAWTSGGGLGGRFF.

The chain's CDR3 is CASSTRAVGDSPLHF. CDR3 DNA: TGTGCCAGCAGCACCCGCGCAGTAGGGGATTCACCCCTCCACTTT. V is TRBV7-9 and J is TRBJ1-6; possibly TRBD1 for D (5 bases). The germline gives CDR1 SEHNR, CDR2 FQNEAQ (reference sequence). With 5 bases removed from V and 8 bases from J, the gap between germline ends came to 16 bases. CDR3 length equals 15 residues.

The chain carries TRBV6-6 and TRBJ1-5, with D unresolved. Germline V CDR1 and CDR2: MNHNY, SVGAGI (reference sequence). This CDR3 has 12 amino acids. V was trimmed by 0 bases and J by 11 bases, leaving 8 bases between them. The CDR3 is CASSYSLEAQHF. The CDR3 DNA is TGTGCCAGCAGTTACTCCCTGGAGGCCCAGCATTTT.

The gene calls are TRBV11-2 and TRBJ2-2; 10 bases fit TRBD1. Per germline, CDR1 SGHAT and CDR2 FQNNGV. The V and J ends lost 5 bases and 6 bases, in that order; junction bases with no gene match: 12. CDR3 length: 17 residues. The DNA for the CDR3 is TGTGCCAGCAGCCCACGGCCGGGACAGGGGATCCCCGGGGAGCTGTTTTTT. It is translated as CASSPRPGQGIPGELFF.

The rearrangement joins TRBV18 to TRBJ2-2; the match to TRBD1 covers 12 bases. Germline assignment: CDR1 KGHSH and CDR2 LQKENI. This CDR3 contains 15 residues. The V segment lost 6 bases and the J segment 7 bases; nucleotides outside the gene matches: 6. The CDR3 region has the DNA TGTGCCAGCTCGTCCGGGACAGGGGGCCACGGGGAGCTGTTTTTT. Residues: CASSSGTGGHGELFF.

This clone occurred once. V usage is TRBV7-9 and J usage is TRBJ2-3; 10 positions agree with TRBD2. The germline V gene has CDR1 SEHNR and CDR2 FQNEAQ (reference sequence). This CDR3 region has 17 residues. Trimming at V came to 0 bases and at J to 1 base, leaving 4 bases not matched to a gene. The CDR3 here is CASSLAELAGRTDTQYF. CDR3 sequence (DNA): TGTGCCAGCAGCTTAGCGGAACTAGCGGGGCGCACAGATACGCAGTATTTT.

Of note for this clone: The junction does not match germline at one end; this may be a read error. The chain has TRBV27 and TRBJ1-6; TRBD1 aligns across 7 bases. The CDR3 runs 20 residues. In germline, CDR1 is MNHEY, CDR2 SMNVEV (reference sequence). The CDR3 DNA sequence: TGTGCCAGCAGAACCCAAGGGGGCTACAAGATCGGCTCCTATAATTCACTCCTCCACTTT. This encodes CASRTQGGYKIGSYNSLLHF.

CDR3 protein: CASSPLDNEAFF. Here the CDR3 DNA reads TGTGCCAGCTCACCACTCGACAATGAAGCTTTCTTT. V and J are TRBV18 and TRBJ1-1; D unresolved. V dropped 1 base and J dropped 7 bases, with 7 bases sitting between them. This CDR3 has 12 residues. CDR1 and CDR2 from the germline V gene are KGHSH and LQKENI.

This chain joins TRBV18 and TRBJ2-7; 7 bases agree with TRBD1. With V trimmed by 4 bases and J by 0 bases, 6 bases remained unmatched. CDR1 KGHSH and CDR2 LQKENI come from the germline V gene. The CDR3 runs to 15 residues. The CDR3 DNA follows: TGTGCCAGCTCACTTACCCGGGACAGCTCCTACGAGCAGTACTTC. Encoded protein: CASSLTRDSSYEQYF.

The CDR3 reads CASSQPGRGTEAFF. CDR3 bases: TGTGCCAGCAGCCAACCTGGTAGAGGCACTGAAGCTTTCTTT. The rearrangement joins TRBV3-1 (or the pseudogene TRBV3-2) to TRBJ1-1; D gene uncertain. This CDR3 region has 14 residues. V was trimmed by 2 bases and J by 4 bases, leaving 11 bases between them. Germline values: CDR1 LGHDT, CDR2 YNNKEL (reference sequence).

The V call is TRBV5-1, the J call TRBJ2-3; D may be TRBD1 (7 bases). V dropped 4 bases and J dropped 2 bases, with 17 bases sitting between them. This CDR3 region has 16 residues. CDR1 and CDR2 from the germline V gene are SGHRS and YFSETQ. This CDR3 is CASSRTPGGLTDTQYF. For the CDR3, the DNA is TGCGCCAGCAGCCGGACCCCAGGGGGACTCACAGATACGCAGTATTTT.

The chain carries TRBV3-1 (or the pseudogene TRBV3-2) and TRBJ1-6, with unresolved D. Germline lookup yields CDR1 LGHDT and CDR2 YNNKEL (reference sequence). The V end lost 5 bases, the J end lost 9 bases, and 11 bases lay between the germline ends. The CDR3 runs 13 residues. The CDR3 DNA follows: TGTGCCAGCAGCTTTCCCGCGGGTTCACCCCTCCACTTT. It codes for CASSFPAGSPLHF.

This clone was picked up one time. The V and J genes are TRBV5-1 and TRBJ1-4, with 8 bases fitting TRBD1. V shed 2 bases and J 6 bases; nucleotides not matched to a gene: 12. There are 17 residues in the CDR3. CDR1 is SGHRS, CDR2 YFSETQ, per germline. CDR3 residues: CASSFGAGGWQDEKLFF. The CDR3 DNA is TGCGCCAGCAGCTTTGGGGCAGGGGGCTGGCAGGATGAAAAACTGTTTTTT.